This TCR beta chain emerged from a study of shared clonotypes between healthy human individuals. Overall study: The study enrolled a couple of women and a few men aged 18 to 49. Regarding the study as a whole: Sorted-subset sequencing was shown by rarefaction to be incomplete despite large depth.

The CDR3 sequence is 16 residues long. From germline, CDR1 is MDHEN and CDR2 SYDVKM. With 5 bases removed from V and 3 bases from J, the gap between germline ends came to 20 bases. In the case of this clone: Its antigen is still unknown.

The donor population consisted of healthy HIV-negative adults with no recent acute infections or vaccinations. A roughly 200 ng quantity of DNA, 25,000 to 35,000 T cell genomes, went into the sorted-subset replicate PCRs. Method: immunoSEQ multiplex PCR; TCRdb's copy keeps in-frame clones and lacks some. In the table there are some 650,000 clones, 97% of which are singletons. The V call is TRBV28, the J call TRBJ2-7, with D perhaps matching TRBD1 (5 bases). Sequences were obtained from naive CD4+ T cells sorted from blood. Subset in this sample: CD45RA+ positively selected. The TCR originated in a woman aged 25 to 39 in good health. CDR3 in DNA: TGTGCCAGCAGTGCCCGGCCGGGCAGGGATGGCTACGAGCAGTACTTC. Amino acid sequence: CASSARPGRDGYEQYF.